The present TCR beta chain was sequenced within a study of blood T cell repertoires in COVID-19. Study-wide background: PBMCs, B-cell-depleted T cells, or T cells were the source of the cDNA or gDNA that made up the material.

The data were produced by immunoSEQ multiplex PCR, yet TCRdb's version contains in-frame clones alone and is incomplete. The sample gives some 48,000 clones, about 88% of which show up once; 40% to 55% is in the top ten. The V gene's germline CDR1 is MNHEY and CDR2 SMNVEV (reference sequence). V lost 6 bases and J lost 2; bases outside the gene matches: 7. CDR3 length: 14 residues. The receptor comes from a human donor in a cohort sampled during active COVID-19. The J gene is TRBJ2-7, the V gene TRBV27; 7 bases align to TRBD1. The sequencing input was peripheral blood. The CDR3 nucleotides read TGTGCCAGCAGGAATTGGGACAGAACCTACGAGCAGTACTTC. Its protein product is CASRNWDRTYEQYF.